The 21 T cell receptor beta chains listed next were all sequenced from one sample in a study of blood T cells in healthy people across ages. Using a J-beta primer mix together with a sample-barcoded 5' primer, a second PCR was run for about 6 to 11 cycles. TCRdb recomputed calls from the 5' RACE reads with MiXCR, one row per CDR3 protein. This table has approximately 1,000,000 distinct CDR3 sequences, 35% to 50% appearing once. Sample: blood. The origin of the receptors is a woman aged 55-70 years in good health.

This clonotype has a single count. The chain couples TRBV6-2 or TRBV6-3 to TRBJ2-4, with TRBD2 identical over 13 bases. Matching the DNA end better, TRBJ2-7 makes the J call doubtful. The CDR3 covers 20 residues. CDR1 is MNHEY and CDR2 is SVGEGT in the germline V gene. This CDR3 is CASSSPRLAGGLSSSYEQYF. The CDR3 DNA follows: TGTGCCAGCAGTTCGCCCCGACTAGCGGGAGGCCTTTCGAGCTCCTACGAGCAGTACTTC.

This clonotype was seen at least ten times. The rearrangement joins TRBV12-3 or TRBV12-4 to TRBJ2-7, with a possible D match to TRBD1 (5 bases). Trimming left V 0 bases short and J 0 bases short, with 9 bases between. CDR3 size: 15 residues. The CDR3 DNA follows: TGTGCCAGCAGTTTAGCCTGGACACACTCCTACGAGCAGTACTTC. Residues: CASSLAWTHSYEQYF.

The V and J genes are TRBV25-1 and TRBJ2-7, with D uncertain. TRBJ2-5 matches the DNA end more closely, so the J call is doubtful. This CDR3 region has 12 residues. CDR1 and CDR2 (germline): MGHDK, SYGVNS. The CDR3 protein is CASSLYVETQYF. DNA of the CDR3: TGTGCCAGCAGTCTGTACGTGGAGACCCAGTACTTC.

This clonotype was counted between two and nine times. The chain recombines TRBV15 with TRBJ2-1, with D uncertain. CDR3 length equals 14 residues. V was pared by 4 bases and J by 8 bases, with 15 bases between. CDR1 and CDR2 from the germline V gene are LNHNV and YYDKDF (reference sequence). CDR3 sequence (DNA): TGTGCCACCAGCAAGGACGGACGGGTGGATGAGCAGTTCTTC. Protein sequence: CATSKDGRVDEQFF.

Here the CDR3 reads CASKARTSGISNEQFF. DNA of the CDR3: TGTGCCAGCAAAGCTAGGACTAGCGGGATCAGTAATGAGCAGTTCTTC. The chain employs TRBV6-5 and TRBJ2-1; 12 positions match TRBD2. The germline V gene has CDR1 MNHEY and CDR2 SVGAGI. The CDR3 length is 16 residues. Trimming removed 7 bases from V and 7 bases from J; junction bases left unmatched: 11.

This clonotype was observed a few times. This chain uses TRBV20-1 with TRBJ2-7, with D tentatively TRBD1 (6 bases). From germline, CDR1 is DFQATT and CDR2 SNEGSKA (reference sequence). V was cut by 1 base and J by 2 bases, with 24 bases left in between. The length of the CDR3 is 18 residues. The CDR3 DNA follows: TGCAGTGCTAGAGCGAATCTTTTGCCCGGGACACCTCCCTACGAGCAGTACTTC. Its translation: CSARANLLPGTPPYEQYF.

This chain joins TRBV7-6 and TRBJ2-7; 10 bases are shared with TRBD1. Germline CDR1 and CDR2: SGHVS and FNYEAQ. V lost 0 bases and J lost 6; bases outside the gene matches: 11. The CDR3 contains 17 residues. CDR3 residues: CASSLASVATGGCEQYF. The CDR3 region has the DNA TGTGCCAGCAGCTTAGCGTCGGTCGCGACAGGGGGCTGCGAGCAGTACTTC.

The V gene is TRBV20-1, the J gene TRBJ2-4; D possibly matches TRBD1 or TRBD2 (5 bases each). TRBJ2-7 explains the end of the DNA better; the J call may be wrong. Germline V CDR1 and CDR2: DFQATT, SNEGSKA (reference sequence). The CDR3 extends over 13 amino acids. The CDR3 coding sequence is TGCAGTGCTAGTGCCGGGACCTTAACCGAGCAGTACTTC. Encoded protein: CSASAGTLTEQYF.

This clonotype turned up a few times. The chain has TRBV6-6 and TRBJ1-2, with TRBD1 matching 7 bases. V trimming: 6 bases; J trimming: 0 bases; junction bases outside the gene matches: 10. CDR1 is MNHNY and CDR2 is SVGAGI in the germline V gene (reference sequence). This CDR3 comprises 16 residues. For the CDR3, the DNA is TGTGCCAGCAGAGACAGGGCTGGTTGGACTAACTATGGCTACACCTTC. Encoded protein: CASRDRAGWTNYGYTF.

The V and J genes are TRBV20-1 and TRBJ1-1; TRBD1 matches 8 bases. CDR1 is DFQATT and CDR2 is SNEGSKA in the germline V gene (reference sequence). V lost 1 base, J lost 2 bases, and 6 bases stayed unmatched. CDR3 length: 15 residues. The CDR3 sequence: CSARGNRGVNTEAFF. DNA for the CDR3: TGCAGTGCTAGAGGGAACAGGGGGGTCAACACTGAAGCTTTCTTT.

V and J are TRBV3-1 and TRBJ2-1; 7 nucleotides agree with TRBD1. Germline assignment: CDR1 LGHDT and CDR2 YNNKEL (reference sequence). The CDR3 has 15 amino acids. V shed 1 base, J shed 7 bases, and the junction held 7 bases outside the gene matches. DNA of the CDR3: TGTGCCAGCAGCCAAGGGGAGACAGGGCGGAATGAGCAGTTCTTC. This encodes CASSQGETGRNEQFF.

The rearrangement uses TRBV27 and TRBJ1-6; no firm D call. Trimming shortened V by 6 bases and J by 5 bases, and 11 bases separated the two germline ends. The length of the CDR3 is 14 residues. Germline lookup yields CDR1 MNHEY and CDR2 SMNVEV (reference sequence). The CDR3 sequence is CASSFGGDNSPLHF. CDR3 DNA sequence: TGTGCCAGCAGCTTTGGCGGAGATAATTCACCCCTCCACTTT.

The J gene is TRBJ1-4, the V gene TRBV7-9; no clear D. The ends were cut back, 1 base at V and 1 base at J, with 4 bases in the middle. The germline V gene encodes CDR1 SEHNR and CDR2 FQNEAQ (reference sequence). The CDR3 extends over 14 amino acids. The CDR3 is CASSLDLTNEKLFF. The CDR3 DNA reads as TGTGCCAGCAGCTTAGACTTAACTAATGAAAAACTGTTTTTT.

V usage is TRBV21-1 and J usage is TRBJ2-2; the DNA was not used to check the table's D call, TRBD2. TRBV21-1 is annotated as a pseudogene. This CDR3 is built from 19 residues. The CDR3 coding sequence is TGTGCCAGCAGCATCGGGACTAGATCCCTCATTCCTGTCACCGGGGAGCTGTTTTTT. Amino acids: CASSIGTRSLIPVTGELFF.

V and J are TRBV13 and TRBJ1-2; the D is unclear. Germline V gene lookup returns CDR1 PRHDT and CDR2 FYEKMQ (reference sequence). V was clipped by 2 bases and J by 5 bases, with 12 bases between them. This CDR3 spans 14 amino acids. The CDR3 coding sequence is TGTGCCAGCAGCTTATCGGGCAGACCATATGGCTACACCTTC. As protein: CASSLSGRPYGYTF.

This chain uses TRBV15 with TRBJ1-2; a weak D match, TRBD1 (5 bases). The CDR3 extends over 14 amino acids. Trimming stripped 0 bases from V and 8 bases from J, with 13 bases between. The germline V gene encodes CDR1 LNHNV and CDR2 YYDKDF (reference sequence). CDR3 sequence (DNA): TGTGCCACCAGCAGAGATGTGGCAGGGTGGGGCTACACCTTC. It codes for CATSRDVAGWGYTF.

The CDR3 is CASSLLKEAFF. CDR3 in DNA: TGTGCCAGCAGCTTACTCAAGGAAGCTTTCTTT. The rearrangement links TRBV7-2 to TRBJ1-1, with no clear D. Germline V gene lookup returns CDR1 SGHTA and CDR2 FQGNSA. The CDR3 extends over 11 amino acids. V lost 2 bases and J 8 bases, leaving 6 bases between the germline ends.

This clonotype was seen a few times. The V gene is TRBV7-7, the J gene TRBJ2-1, with TRBD2 identical over 10 bases. The V gene end was trimmed by 5 bases and the J gene end by 4 bases; junction bases not matched to a gene: 5. Germline V CDR1 and CDR2: SSHAT, FNYEAQ (reference sequence). CDR3 size: 15 residues. The CDR3 coding sequence is TGTGCCAGCAGCACCAGGACTAGCGGTTACAATGAGCAGTTCTTC. It specifies CASSTRTSGYNEQFF.

This clonotype has just a few counts. A much larger clone sits a single nucleotide away, making a read error possible. V is TRBV15 and J is TRBJ2-5, with 12 nucleotides matching TRBD2. Germline V gene lookup returns CDR1 LNHNV and CDR2 YYDKDF (reference sequence). This CDR3 comprises 20 residues. The J segment lost 11 bases and the V segment lost 0 bases, leaving 22 bases of the junction unmatched. CDR3 DNA sequence: TGTGCCACCAGCAGAGAGAGCAGAGGAACTAGCGGGAGGTTCCCCGGTGAGCAGTACTTC. Translation: CATSRESRGTSGRFPGEQYF.

V usage is TRBV20-1 and J usage is TRBJ2-5; 7 positions match TRBD2. The V gene's germline CDR1 is DFQATT and CDR2 SNEGSKA (reference sequence). This CDR3 has 13 amino acids. The CDR3 nucleotides read TGCAGCCCAACGTTGGGCGGGGGAGAGACCCAGTACTTC. The encoded protein is CSPTLGGGETQYF.

This chain links TRBV12-3 or TRBV12-4 with TRBJ2-7; possible D gene TRBD2, 5 bases. The V gene lost 3 bases and the J gene lost 8 bases, with 11 bases spanning the gap. The CDR3 consists of 12 residues. This chain's CDR3 is CASSFRGSKQYF. The CDR3 DNA follows: TGTGCCAGCAGTTTTCGGGGTAGCAAGCAGTACTTC.